A selection of T cell receptor beta chains follows, all from one sample in a study of somatic mutations in cytotoxic T cells in rheumatoid arthritis. Profiled with immunoSEQ multiplex PCR; TCRdb holds only in-frame clones, not every one. There are roughly 18,000 clones in the sample; around 81% occur only once, and 9.5% to 12% lies in the top ten. The sequenced material came from CD8+ T cells sorted from blood. Receptors originate from a man aged 18 to 29 with rheumatoid arthritis. The conserved cysteine and the conserved F or W are not part of the CDR3 here.

TRBV5-4,TRBJ2-3,ASSVGLAGASDTQY
TRBV7-6,TRBJ1-5,ASSSSTENQPQH
TRBV28,TRBJ2-6,ASPKGTGPWGANVLT
TRBV19,TRBJ1-2,ASSDTGGSGGYT
TRBV13,TRBJ2-3,ASSVGQGSTDTQY
TRBV19,TRBJ1-3,ASSIGTGTGNTIY
TRBV7-6,TRBJ2-7,ASSLEQGGSSYEQY
TRBV27,TRBJ2-1,ASRIQSTYNEQF
TRBV7-9,TRBJ2-1,ASSPRDRYNEQF
TRBV7-9,TRBJ2-1,ASSLLPAGAYNEQF
TRBV6-7,TRBJ2-7,ASIQSGGSYEQY
TRBV21-1,TRBJ2-7,ASTYLPNEGRAQQY
TRBV27,TRBJ1-6,ASSLGANSPLH
TRBV2,TRBJ1-3,ASSESYRDLSGNTIY
TRBV4-1,TRBJ2-7,ASSQVPDRGSYEQY
TRBV27,TRBJ1-6,ASSPGQRGSPLH
TRBV27,TRBJ1-1,ASSLSGLGGREAF
TRBV5-8,TRBJ1-4,ASSPTGFNEKLF
TRBV30,TRBJ1-2,ALGFGQANYGYT
TRBV11-2,TRBJ1-1,ASSQEGQGAKTEAF
TRBV27,TRBJ1-1,ASSRGTGANEAF
TRBV6-6,TRBJ1-2,ASLGTGTFGYT
TRBV29-1,TRBJ2-3,SVGNPSGNTDTQY
TRBV16,TRBJ1-6,ASSQSRAGGGSPLH
TRBV29-1,TRBJ2-7,SVFDTQDSYEQY
TRBV11-3,TRBJ1-1,ASSRYKSTEAF